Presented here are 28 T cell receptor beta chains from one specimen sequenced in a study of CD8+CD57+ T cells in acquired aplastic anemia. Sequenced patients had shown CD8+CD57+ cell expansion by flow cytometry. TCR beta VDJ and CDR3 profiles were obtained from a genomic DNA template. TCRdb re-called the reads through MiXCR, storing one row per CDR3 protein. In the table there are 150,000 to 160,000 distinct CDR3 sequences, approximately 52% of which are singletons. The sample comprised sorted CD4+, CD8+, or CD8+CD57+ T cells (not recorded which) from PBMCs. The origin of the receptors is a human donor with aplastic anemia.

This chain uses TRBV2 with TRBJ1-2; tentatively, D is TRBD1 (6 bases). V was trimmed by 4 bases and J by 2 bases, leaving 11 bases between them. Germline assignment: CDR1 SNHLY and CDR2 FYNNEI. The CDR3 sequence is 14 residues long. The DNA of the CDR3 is TGTGCCAGCAGTGGACAGGTGACCAACTATGGCTACACCTTC. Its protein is CASSGQVTNYGYTF.

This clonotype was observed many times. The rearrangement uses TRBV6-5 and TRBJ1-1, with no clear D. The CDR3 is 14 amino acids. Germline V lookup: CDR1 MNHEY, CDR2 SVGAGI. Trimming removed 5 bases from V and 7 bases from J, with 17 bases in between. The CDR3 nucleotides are TGTGCCAGCAGTCCCCTGGCTGGGAGGATTGAAGCTTTCTTT. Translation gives CASSPLAGRIEAFF.

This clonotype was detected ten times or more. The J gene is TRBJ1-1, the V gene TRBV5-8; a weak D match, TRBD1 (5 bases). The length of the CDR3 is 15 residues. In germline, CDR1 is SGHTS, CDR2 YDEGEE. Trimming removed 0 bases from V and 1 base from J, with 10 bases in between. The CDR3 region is CASSLVGGPNTEAFF. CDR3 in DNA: TGTGCCAGCAGCTTGGTGGGGGGTCCGAACACTGAAGCTTTCTTT.

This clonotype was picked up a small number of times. This CDR3 reads CASSATGREAYEQYF. Written as DNA, the CDR3 is TGTGCCAGCAGTGCTACAGGGAGGGAGGCCTACGAGCAGTACTTC. This chain links TRBV25-1 with TRBJ2-7; TRBD2 might be the D (7 bases). CDR3 size: 15 residues. With 4 bases removed from V and 2 bases from J, the gap between germline ends came to 15 bases. Germline V lookup: CDR1 MGHDK, CDR2 SYGVNS.

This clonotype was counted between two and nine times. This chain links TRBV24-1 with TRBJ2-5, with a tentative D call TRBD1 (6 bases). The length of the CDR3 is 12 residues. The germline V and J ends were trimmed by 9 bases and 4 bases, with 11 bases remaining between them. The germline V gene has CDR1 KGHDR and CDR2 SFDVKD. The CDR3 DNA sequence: TGTGCCACCGCCGGGACAAGAGAGACCCAGTACTTC. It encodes CATAGTRETQYF.

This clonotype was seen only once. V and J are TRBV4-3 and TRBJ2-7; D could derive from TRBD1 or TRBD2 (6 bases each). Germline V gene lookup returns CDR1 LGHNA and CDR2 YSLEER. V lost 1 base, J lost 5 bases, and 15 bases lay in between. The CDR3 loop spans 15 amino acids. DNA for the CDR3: TGCGCCAGCAGCCAAGGGGGGGCGCGTAAGGACGAGCAGTACTTC. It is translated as CASSQGGARKDEQYF.

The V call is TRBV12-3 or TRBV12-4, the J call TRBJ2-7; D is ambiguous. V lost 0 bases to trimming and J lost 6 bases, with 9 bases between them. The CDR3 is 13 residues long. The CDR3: CASSLAHGFEQYF. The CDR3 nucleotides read TGTGCCAGCAGTTTAGCGCACGGCTTCGAGCAGTACTTC.

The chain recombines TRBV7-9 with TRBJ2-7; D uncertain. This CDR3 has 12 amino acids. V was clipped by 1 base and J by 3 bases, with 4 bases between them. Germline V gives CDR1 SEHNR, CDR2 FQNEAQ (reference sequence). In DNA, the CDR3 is TGTGCCAGCAGCTTAGTCGACTACGAGCAGTACTTC. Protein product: CASSLVDYEQYF.

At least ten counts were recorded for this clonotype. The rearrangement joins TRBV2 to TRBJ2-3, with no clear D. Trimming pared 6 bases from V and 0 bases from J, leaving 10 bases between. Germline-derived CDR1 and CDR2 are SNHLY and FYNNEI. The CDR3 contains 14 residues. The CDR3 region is CASRAPTSTDTQYF. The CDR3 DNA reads TGTGCCAGCAGGGCCCCCACAAGCACAGATACGCAGTATTTT.

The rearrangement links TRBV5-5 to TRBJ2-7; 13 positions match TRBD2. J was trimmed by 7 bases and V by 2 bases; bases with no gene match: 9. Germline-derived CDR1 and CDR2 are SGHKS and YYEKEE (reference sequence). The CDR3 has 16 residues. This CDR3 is CASSFAPGLAGREQYF. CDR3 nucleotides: TGTGCCAGCAGCTTCGCTCCGGGACTAGCGGGGAGAGAGCAGTACTTC.

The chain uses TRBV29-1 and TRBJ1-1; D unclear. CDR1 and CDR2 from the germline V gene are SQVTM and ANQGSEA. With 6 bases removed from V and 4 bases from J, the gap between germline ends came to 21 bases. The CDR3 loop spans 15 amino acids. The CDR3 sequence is CSVAPDVELVTEAFF. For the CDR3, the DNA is TGCAGCGTCGCTCCAGATGTGGAGTTAGTCACTGAAGCTTTCTTT.

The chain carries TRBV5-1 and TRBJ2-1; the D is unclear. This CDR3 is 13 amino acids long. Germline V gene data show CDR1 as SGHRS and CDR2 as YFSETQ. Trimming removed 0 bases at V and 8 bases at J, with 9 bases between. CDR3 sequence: CASSLGSFYEQFF. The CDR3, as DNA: TGCGCCAGCAGCTTGGGCAGCTTCTATGAGCAGTTCTTC.

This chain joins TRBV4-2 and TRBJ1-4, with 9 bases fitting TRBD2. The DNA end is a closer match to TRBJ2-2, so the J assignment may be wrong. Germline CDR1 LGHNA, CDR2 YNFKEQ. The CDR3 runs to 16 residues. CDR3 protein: CASSQEAGGWAGELFF. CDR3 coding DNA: TGTGCCAGCAGCCAAGAAGCGGGGGGTTGGGCCGGGGAGCTGTTTTTT.

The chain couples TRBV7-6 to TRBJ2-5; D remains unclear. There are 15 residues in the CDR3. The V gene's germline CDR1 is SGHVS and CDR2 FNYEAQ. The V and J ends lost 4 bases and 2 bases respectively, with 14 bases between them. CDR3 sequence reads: CASSSGQSQQETQYF. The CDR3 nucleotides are TGTGCCAGCAGCTCGGGTCAGTCCCAGCAAGAGACCCAGTACTTC.

Written as DNA, the CDR3 is TGTGCCAGCAGCTTACAGGGTAAAGGTTCACCCCTCCACTTT. This gives the protein CASSLQGKGSPLHF. The chain uses TRBV7-9 and TRBJ1-6; weak D call: TRBD1 (5 bases). The V gene lost 2 bases and the J gene lost 9 bases, with 11 bases spanning the gap. Germline V CDR1 and CDR2: SEHNR, FQNEAQ (reference sequence). CDR3 size: 14 residues.

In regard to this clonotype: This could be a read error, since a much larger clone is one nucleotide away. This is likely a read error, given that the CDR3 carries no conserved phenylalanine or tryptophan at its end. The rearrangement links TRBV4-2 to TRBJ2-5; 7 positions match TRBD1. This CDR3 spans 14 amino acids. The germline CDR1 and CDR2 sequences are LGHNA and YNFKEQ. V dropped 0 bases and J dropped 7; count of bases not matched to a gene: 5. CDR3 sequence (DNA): TGTGCCAGCAGCCAAGAAAAGGGGGCTGGGACCCAGTACTCC. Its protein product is CASSQEKGAGTQYS.

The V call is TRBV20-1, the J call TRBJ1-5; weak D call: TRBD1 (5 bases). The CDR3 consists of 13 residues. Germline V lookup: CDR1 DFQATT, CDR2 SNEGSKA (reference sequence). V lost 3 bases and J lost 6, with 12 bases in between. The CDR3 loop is CSASWQGTQPQHF. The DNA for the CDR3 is TGCAGTGCTAGTTGGCAGGGTACTCAGCCCCAGCATTTT.

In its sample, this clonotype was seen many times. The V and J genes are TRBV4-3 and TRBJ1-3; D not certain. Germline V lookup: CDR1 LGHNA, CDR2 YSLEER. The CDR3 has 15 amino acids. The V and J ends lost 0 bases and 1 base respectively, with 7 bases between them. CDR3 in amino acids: CASSQDIGSGNTIYF. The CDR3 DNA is TGCGCCAGCAGCCAAGATATAGGGTCTGGAAACACCATATATTTT.

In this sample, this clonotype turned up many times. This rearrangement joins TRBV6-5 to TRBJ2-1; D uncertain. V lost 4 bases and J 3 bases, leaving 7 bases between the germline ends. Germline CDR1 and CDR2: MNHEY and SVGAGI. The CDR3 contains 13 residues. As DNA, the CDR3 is TGTGCCAGCAGTTCGGCGGTCTACAATGAGCAGTTCTTC. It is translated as CASSSAVYNEQFF.

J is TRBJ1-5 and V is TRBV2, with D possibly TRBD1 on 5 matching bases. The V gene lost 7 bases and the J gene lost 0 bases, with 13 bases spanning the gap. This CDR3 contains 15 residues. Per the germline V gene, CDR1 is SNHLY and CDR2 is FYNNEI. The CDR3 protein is CASTEQGFSNQPQHF. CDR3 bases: TGTGCCAGCACGGAGCAGGGTTTTAGCAATCAGCCCCAGCATTTT.

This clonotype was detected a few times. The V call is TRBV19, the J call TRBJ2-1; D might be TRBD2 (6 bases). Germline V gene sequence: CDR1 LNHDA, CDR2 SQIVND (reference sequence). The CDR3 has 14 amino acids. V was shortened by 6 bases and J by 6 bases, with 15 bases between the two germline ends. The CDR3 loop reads CASSGKVGGNEQFF. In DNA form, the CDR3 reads TGTGCCAGTAGCGGGAAGGTCGGGGGCAATGAGCAGTTCTTC. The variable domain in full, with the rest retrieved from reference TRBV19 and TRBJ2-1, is DGGITQSPKYLFRKEGQNVTLSCEQNLNHDAMYWYRQDPGQGLRLIYYSQIVNDFQKGDIAEGYSVSREKKESFPLTVTSAQKNPTAFYLCASSGKVGGNEQFFGPGTRLTVL.

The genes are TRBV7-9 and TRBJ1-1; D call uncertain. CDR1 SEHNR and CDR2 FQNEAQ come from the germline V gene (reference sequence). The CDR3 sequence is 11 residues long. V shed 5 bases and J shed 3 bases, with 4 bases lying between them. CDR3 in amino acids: CASSRYTEAFF. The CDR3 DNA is TGTGCCAGCAGCCGTTACACTGAAGCTTTCTTT.

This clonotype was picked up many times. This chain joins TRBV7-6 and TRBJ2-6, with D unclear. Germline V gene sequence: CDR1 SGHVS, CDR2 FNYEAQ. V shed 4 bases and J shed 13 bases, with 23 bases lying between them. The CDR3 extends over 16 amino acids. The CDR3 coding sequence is TGTGCCAGCAGCTGGCCTTGGTCGGGTAACTCCGGAGTCCTGACTTTC. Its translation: CASSWPWSGNSGVLTF.

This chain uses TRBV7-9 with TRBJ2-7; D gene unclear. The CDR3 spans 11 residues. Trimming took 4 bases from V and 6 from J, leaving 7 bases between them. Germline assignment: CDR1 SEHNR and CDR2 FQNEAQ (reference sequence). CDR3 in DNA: TGTGCCAGCAGCTATGGTGGCGAGCAGTACTTC. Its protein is CASSYGGEQYF.

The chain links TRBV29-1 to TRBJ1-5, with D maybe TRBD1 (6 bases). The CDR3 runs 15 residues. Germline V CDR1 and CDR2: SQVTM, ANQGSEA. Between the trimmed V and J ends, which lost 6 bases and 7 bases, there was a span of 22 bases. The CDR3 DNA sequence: TGCAGCGTCGGAAGTAGTACAGGGTCCGGCCAGCCCCAGCATTTT. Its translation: CSVGSSTGSGQPQHF.

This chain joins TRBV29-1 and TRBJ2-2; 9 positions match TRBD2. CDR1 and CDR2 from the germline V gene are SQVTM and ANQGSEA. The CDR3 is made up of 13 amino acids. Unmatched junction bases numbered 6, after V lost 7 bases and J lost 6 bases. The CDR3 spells CSGLRGRAGELFF. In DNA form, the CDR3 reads TGCAGCGGACTACGCGGGAGGGCCGGGGAGCTGTTTTTT.

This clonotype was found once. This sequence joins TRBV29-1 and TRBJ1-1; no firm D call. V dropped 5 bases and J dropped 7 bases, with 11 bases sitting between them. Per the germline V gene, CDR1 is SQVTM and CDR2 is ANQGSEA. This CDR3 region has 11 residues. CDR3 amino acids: CSVRDSYEAFF. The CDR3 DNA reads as TGCAGCGTTCGTGATAGCTATGAAGCTTTCTTT.

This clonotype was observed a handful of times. The CDR3 spells CASSLASGELFF. The CDR3 coding sequence is TGTGCCAGCAGCTTGGCTAGCGGGGAGCTGTTTTTT. This chain uses TRBV7-9 with TRBJ2-2, with D unresolved. This CDR3 spans 12 amino acids. Germline V CDR1 and CDR2: SEHNR, FQNEAQ (reference sequence). Trimming left V 3 bases short and J 7 bases short, with 6 bases between.